The clone carrying this T cell receptor beta chain has a handful of counts. What it recognizes is unknown. The CDR3 runs to 13 residues. Germline V gene sequence: CDR1 KGHSH, CDR2 LQKENI. The V and J ends lost 0 bases and 6 bases respectively, with 7 bases between them. TCRB transcripts that were expressed got sequenced, as all of the isolated RNA had been reverse transcribed. The protocol was immunoSEQ multiplex PCR, while the TCRdb copy is restricted to in-frame clones and leaves out a portion. This table holds about 230,000 clones, more than 9% found once. The data were taken from a study of beta chain features in type 1 diabetes. General study points: Patients and controls would share equally any PCR tilt toward shorter templates.

Sequencing input: naive CD4+ T cells from blood. The sequence derives from a woman under 30 in good health. The V call is TRBV18, the J call TRBJ2-3, with D possibly matching TRBD2 (5 bases). The CDR3, as DNA: TGTGCCAGCTCACCACCGTCTAGCGATACGCAGTATTTT. Its translation is CASSPPSSDTQYF. The variable domain in full, completed from reference TRBV18 and TRBJ2-3, reads NAGVMQNPRHLVRRRGQEARLRCSPMKGHSHVYWYRQLPEEGLKFMVYLQKENIIDESGMPKERFSAEFPKEGPSILRIQQVVRGDSAAYFCASSPPSSDTQYFGPGTRLTVL.